The present entry profiles one T cell receptor (beta chain) with its context. What it binds is unknown. This specimen comes from a study of T-cell memory formation after mild COVID-19. MiXCR was run by TCRdb on the 5' RACE reads, yielding one entry per CDR3 protein. The sample has approximately 110,000 distinct CDR3 sequences, 22% seen once. The CDR3 totals 17 residues. With V trimmed by 3 bases and J by 4 bases, 7 bases remained unmatched. The germline V gene has CDR1 SGDLS and CDR2 YYNGEE. Study outcomes and limitations: Largely, contracting CD4+ clones fell within CM and EM, and contracting CD8+ clones within EMRA.

The clonotype originates from a man in his late teens or twenties who had mild COVID-19 (a few samples of this study predate the infection). Cell type and time point are not known. Sequences were obtained from PBMCs or a T cell subset sorted from them (not recorded which). V usage is TRBV9 and J usage is TRBJ2-3; 14 bases map to TRBD2. CDR3 sequence (DNA): TGTGCCAGCAGCGCGGGGACGGGACTAGCGGGGGCAGATACGCAGTATTTT. Translation: CASSAGTGLAGADTQYF.